This T cell receptor beta chain emerged from a study of beta chain features in type 1 diabetes. Study at large: All samples yielded some 110 million examined sorted cells. Study results and caveats: Junctions at VDJ sites from type 1 diabetes patients had fewer insertions and more deletions.

Using CD45RO/CCR7/CD25/CD127/CD95/CD27, CD4+ naive, central memory, regulatory and stem cell-like memory cells were sorted. Without exception, sorted populations had purity beyond 95%. Germline assignment: CDR1 SGHNT and CDR2 YENEEA. Trimming shortened V by 5 bases and J by 6 bases, and 25 bases separated the two germline ends. This CDR3 has 18 residues. As concerns this clone: Its antigen is not identified.

Sequenced material consisted of expressed TCRB transcripts (all of the isolated RNA was reverse transcribed). Produced via immunoSEQ multiplex PCR; TCRdb's table is partial and in-frame only. The table has roughly 400,000 clones, roughly 13% seen once. V is TRBV11-3 and J is TRBJ2-2; unclear D gene. Sequencing was done on a sample of naive CD4+ T cells from blood. This TCR came from a man between 25 and 39 years old in good health. CDR3 sequence reads: CASSTRKTNYYRAGELFF. In DNA form, the CDR3 reads TGTGCCAGCAGCACCCGAAAAACGAATTACTATCGGGCCGGGGAGCTGTTTTTT.